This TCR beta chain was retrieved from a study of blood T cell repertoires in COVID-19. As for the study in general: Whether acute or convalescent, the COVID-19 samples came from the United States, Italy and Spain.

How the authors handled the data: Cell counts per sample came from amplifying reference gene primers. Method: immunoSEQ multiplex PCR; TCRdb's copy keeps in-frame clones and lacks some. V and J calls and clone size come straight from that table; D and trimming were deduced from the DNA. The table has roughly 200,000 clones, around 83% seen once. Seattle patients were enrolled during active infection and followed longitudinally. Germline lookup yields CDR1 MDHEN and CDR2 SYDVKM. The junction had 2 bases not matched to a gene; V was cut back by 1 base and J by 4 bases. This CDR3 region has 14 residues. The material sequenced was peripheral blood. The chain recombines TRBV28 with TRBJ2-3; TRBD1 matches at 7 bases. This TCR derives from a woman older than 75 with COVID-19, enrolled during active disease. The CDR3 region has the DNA TGTGCCAGCAGTTTATTCCAGGGGGCAGATACGCAGTATTTT. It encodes CASSLFQGADTQYF.